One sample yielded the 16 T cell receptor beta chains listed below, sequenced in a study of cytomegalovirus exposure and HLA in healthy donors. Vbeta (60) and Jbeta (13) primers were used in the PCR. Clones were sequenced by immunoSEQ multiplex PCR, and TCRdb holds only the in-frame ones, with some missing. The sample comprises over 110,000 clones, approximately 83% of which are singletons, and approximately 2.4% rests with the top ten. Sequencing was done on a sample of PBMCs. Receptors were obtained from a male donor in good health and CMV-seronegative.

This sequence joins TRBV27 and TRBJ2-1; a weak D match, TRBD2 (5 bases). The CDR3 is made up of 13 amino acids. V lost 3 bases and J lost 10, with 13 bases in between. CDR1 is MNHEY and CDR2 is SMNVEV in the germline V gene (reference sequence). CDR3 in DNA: TGTGCCAGCAGTTTGGAAGCGCCGGGGGAGCAGTTCTTC. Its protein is CASSLEAPGEQFF.

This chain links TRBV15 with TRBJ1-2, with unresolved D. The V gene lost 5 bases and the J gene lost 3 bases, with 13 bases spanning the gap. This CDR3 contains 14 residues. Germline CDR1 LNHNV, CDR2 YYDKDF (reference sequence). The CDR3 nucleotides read TGTGCCACCAGCGTAAGGATGCAGGACTATGGCTACACCTTC. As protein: CATSVRMQDYGYTF.

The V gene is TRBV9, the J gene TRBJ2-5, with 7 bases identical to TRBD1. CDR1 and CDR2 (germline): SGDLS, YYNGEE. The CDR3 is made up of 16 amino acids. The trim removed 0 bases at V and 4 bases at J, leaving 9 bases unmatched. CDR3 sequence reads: CASSVGSQGVGETQYF. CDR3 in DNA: TGTGCCAGCAGCGTAGGATCTCAGGGGGTAGGAGAGACCCAGTACTTC.

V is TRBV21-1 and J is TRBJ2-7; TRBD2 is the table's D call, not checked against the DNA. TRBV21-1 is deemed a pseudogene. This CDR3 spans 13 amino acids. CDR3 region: CATRLAGVYEQYF. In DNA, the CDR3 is TGTGCCACCAGACTAGCGGGAGTGTACGAGCAGTACTTC.

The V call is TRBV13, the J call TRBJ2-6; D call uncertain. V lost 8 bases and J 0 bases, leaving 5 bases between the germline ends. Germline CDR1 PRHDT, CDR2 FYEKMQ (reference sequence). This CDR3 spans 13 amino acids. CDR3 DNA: TGTGCCAGCGAGGTCTCTGGGGCCAACGTCCTGACTTTC. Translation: CASEVSGANVLTF.

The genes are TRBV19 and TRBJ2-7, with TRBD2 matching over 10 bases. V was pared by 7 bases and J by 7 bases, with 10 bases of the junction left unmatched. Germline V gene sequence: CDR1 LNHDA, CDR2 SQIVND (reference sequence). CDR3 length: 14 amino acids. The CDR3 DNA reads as TGTGCCAGTACACCTAGCGGGAGTGTAGGGGAGCAGTACTTC. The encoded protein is CASTPSGSVGEQYF.

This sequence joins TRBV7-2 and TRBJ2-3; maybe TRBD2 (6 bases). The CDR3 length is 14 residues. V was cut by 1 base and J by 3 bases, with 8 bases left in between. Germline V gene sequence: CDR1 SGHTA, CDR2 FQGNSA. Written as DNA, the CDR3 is TGTGCCAGCAGCTTAGATCGGGGGACAGATACGCAGTATTTT. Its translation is CASSLDRGTDTQYF.

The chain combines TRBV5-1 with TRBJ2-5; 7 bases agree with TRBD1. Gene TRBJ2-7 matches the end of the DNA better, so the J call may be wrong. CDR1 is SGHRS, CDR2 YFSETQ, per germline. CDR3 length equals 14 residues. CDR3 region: CASSPPGQPYEQYF. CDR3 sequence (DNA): TGCGCCAGCAGCCCTCCGGGACAGCCCTACGAGCAGTACTTC.

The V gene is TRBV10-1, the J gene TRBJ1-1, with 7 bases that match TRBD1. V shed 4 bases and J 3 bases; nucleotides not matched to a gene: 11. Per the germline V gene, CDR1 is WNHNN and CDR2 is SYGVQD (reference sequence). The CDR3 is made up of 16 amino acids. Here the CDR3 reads CASSAGDRNTYTEAFF. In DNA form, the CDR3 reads TGCGCCAGCAGTGCCGGGGACAGAAATACCTACACTGAAGCTTTCTTT.

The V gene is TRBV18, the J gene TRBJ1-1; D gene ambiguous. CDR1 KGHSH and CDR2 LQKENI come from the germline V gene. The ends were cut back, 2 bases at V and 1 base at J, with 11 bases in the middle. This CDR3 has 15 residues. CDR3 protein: CASSPGFRRNTEAFF. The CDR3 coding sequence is TGTGCCAGCTCACCAGGCTTCAGAAGGAACACTGAAGCTTTCTTT.

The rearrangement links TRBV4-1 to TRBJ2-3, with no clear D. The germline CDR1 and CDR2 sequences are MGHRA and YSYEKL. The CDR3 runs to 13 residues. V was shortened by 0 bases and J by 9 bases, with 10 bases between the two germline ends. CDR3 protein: CASSQDTQVTQYF. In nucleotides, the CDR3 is TGCGCCAGCAGCCAAGATACCCAGGTAACGCAGTATTTT.

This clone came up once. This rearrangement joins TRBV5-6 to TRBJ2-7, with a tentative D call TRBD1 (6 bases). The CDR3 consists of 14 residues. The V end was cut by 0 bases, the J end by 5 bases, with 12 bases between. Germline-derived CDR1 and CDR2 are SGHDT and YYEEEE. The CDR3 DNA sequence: TGTGCCAGCAGCTTGGGGTTTGGGGGCGACGAGCAGTACTTC. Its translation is CASSLGFGGDEQYF. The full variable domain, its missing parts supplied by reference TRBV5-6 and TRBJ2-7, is DAGVTQSPTHLIKTRGQQVTLRCSPKSGHDTVSWYQQALGQGPQFIFQYYEEEERQRGNFPDRFSGHQFPNYSSELNVNALLLGDSALYLCASSLGFGGDEQYFGPGTRLTVT.

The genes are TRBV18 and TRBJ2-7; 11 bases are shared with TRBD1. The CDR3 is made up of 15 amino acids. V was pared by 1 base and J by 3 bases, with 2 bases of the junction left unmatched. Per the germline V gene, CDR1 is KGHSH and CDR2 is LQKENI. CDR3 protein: CASSPQGQGDYEQYF. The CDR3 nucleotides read TGTGCCAGCTCACCACAGGGACAGGGGGACTACGAGCAGTACTTC.

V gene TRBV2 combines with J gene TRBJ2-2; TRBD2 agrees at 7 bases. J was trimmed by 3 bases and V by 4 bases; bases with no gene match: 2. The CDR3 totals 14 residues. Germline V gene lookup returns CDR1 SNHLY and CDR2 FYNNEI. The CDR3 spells CASSGGSYTGELFF. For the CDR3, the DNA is TGTGCCAGCAGTGGCGGGAGCTACACCGGGGAGCTGTTTTTT.

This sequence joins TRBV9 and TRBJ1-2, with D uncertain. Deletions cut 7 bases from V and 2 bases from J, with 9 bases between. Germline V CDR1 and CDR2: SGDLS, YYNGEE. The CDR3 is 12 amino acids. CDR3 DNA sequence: TGTGCCAGCGGGCTGGCGAACTATGGCTACACCTTC. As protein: CASGLANYGYTF. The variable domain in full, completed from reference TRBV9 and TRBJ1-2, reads DSGVTQTPKHLITATGQRVTLRCSPRSGDLSVYWYQQSLDQGLQFLIQYYNGEERAKGNILERFSAQQFPDLHSELNLSSLELGDSALYFCASGLANYGYTFGSGTRLTVV.

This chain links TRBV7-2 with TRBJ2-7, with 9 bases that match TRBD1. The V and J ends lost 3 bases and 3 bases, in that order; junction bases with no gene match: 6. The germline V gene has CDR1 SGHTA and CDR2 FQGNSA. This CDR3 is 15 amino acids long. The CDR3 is CASSLYRGLSYEQYF. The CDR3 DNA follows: TGTGCCAGCAGCTTGTACAGGGGGCTGAGCTACGAGCAGTACTTC. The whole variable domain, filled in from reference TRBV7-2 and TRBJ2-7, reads GAGVSQSPSNKVTEKGKDVELRCDPISGHTALYWYRQSLGQGLEFLIYFQGNSAPDKSGLPSDRFSAERTGGSVSTLTIQRTQQEDSAVYLCASSLYRGLSYEQYFGPGTRLTVT.